This T cell receptor beta chain was found in a study of OX40 agonist ivuxolimab in advanced cancers. In the study overall: Earlier treatment with anti-PD-1, anti-PD-L1 or anti-CTLA-4 was permitted, and over 35% had received some.

J lost 4 bases, V lost 6 bases, and 10 bases had no gene match. CDR3 length: 15 amino acids. Germline CDR1 reads LNHDA; CDR2 reads SQIVND (reference sequence). The protocol was immunoSEQ multiplex PCR, while the TCRdb copy is restricted to in-frame clones and leaves out a portion. This sample has about 79,000 clones; over 80% occur once, and the top ten carry approximately 0.5%. The gene calls are TRBV19 and TRBJ2-7; 9 bases line up with TRBD2. Sequences were derived from CD4+ or CD8+ T cells sorted from blood, sampled in a trial of the OX40 agonist ivuxolimab. The sequence was obtained from an adult with an advanced solid tumor such as melanoma, head and neck, liver or kidney cancer. The CDR3 nucleotides are TGTGCCAGTAGCTTGCGACTAGCGGTCTGGTACGAGCAGTACTTC. This translates into CASSLRLAVWYEQYF. Variable domain in full (rest from reference TRBV19 and TRBJ2-7): DGGITQSPKYLFRKEGQNVTLSCEQNLNHDAMYWYRQDPGQGLRLIYYSQIVNDFQKGDIAEGYSVSREKKESFPLTVTSAQKNPTAFYLCASSLRLAVWYEQYFGPGTRLTVT.